One sample yielded the 9 T cell receptor beta chains listed below, sequenced in a study of CD8 T cells in ankylosing spondylitis. Each CDR3 protein gets one entry after TCRdb re-called the 5' RACE reads with MiXCR. The sample has around 150,000 distinct CDR3 sequences, 18% seen once. Sequencing used blood, either unsorted or a sorted T cell fraction (not recorded which). These receptors were collected from a male donor with ankylosing spondylitis or in good health (not recorded which).

This clonotype showed up just a few times. V gene TRBV30 combines with J gene TRBJ2-7; D remains ambiguous. The germline V gene has CDR1 GTSNPN and CDR2 SVGIG (reference sequence). The CDR3 covers 11 residues. V lost 1 base, J lost 4 bases, and 5 bases lay in between. The CDR3 bases are TGTGCCTGGAGTGCGATTTACGAGCAGTACTTC. This translates into CAWSAIYEQYF.

This rearrangement joins TRBV12-3 or TRBV12-4 to TRBJ1-1; the D gene is possibly TRBD1 (5 bases). There are 14 residues in the CDR3. With 6 bases removed from V and 0 bases from J, the gap between germline ends came to 11 bases. The CDR3 loop is CASSAGLMNTEAFF. The CDR3 region has the DNA TGTGCCAGCAGCGCGGGACTCATGAACACTGAAGCTTTCTTT.

V and J are TRBV9 and TRBJ1-2; D remains ambiguous. The CDR3 has 17 amino acids. CDR1 is SGDLS and CDR2 is YYNGEE in the germline V gene. V dropped 4 bases and J dropped 5 bases, with 24 bases sitting between them. The DNA of the CDR3 is TGTGCCAGCAGCCCCCCCGTTATCAGTAACCGGAGGTATGGCTACACCTTC. Translated: CASSPPVISNRRYGYTF.

This clonotype occurred many times. The genes are TRBV28 and TRBJ2-5; maybe TRBD1 (5 bases). Germline V CDR1 and CDR2: MDHEN, SYDVKM. Trimming took off 4 bases at V and 5 bases at J, with 20 bases between the two ends. The CDR3 length is 16 residues. CDR3 protein: CASSSSTATSLETQYF. The CDR3 DNA reads TGTGCCAGCAGTTCCTCGACAGCCACCAGCTTGGAGACCCAGTACTTC.

This clonotype was counted at least ten times. The chain has TRBV28 and TRBJ2-7; 10 bases match TRBD1. There are 15 residues in the CDR3. V trimming: 7 bases; J trimming: 4 bases; junction bases outside the gene matches: 10. Germline V gene data show CDR1 as MDHEN and CDR2 as SYDVKM. CDR3 region: CASNRPGQGIYEQYF. The CDR3 DNA reads as TGTGCCAGCAACCGCCCGGGACAGGGGATATACGAGCAGTACTTC.

In the case of this clonotype: At one end the junction does not follow the germline gene, possibly because of a read error. This chain connects TRBV3-1 to TRBJ1-1; D remains ambiguous. Germline V gives CDR1 LGHDT, CDR2 YNNKEL (reference sequence). CDR3 length equals 14 residues. In DNA form, the CDR3 reads TGTGCCAGCAGTCAAGAGGCAGGAGCAACTGAAGCTTTCTTT. Its protein is CASSQEAGATEAFF.

This chain links TRBV9 with TRBJ2-7; 10 bases are a match to TRBD2. The ends lost 0 bases at V and 7 bases at J; junction bases unmatched: 7. The germline gives CDR1 SGDLS, CDR2 YYNGEE. CDR3 length: 15 residues. Here the CDR3 DNA reads TGTGCCAGCAGCGTAGGTCTAGCGGGAGCGGAGGAGCAGTACTTC. Protein: CASSVGLAGAEEQYF. Using reference TRBV9 and TRBJ2-7 for the parts outside the CDR3, the full variable domain is DSGVTQTPKHLITATGQRVTLRCSPRSGDLSVYWYQQSLDQGLQFLIQYYNGEERAKGNILERFSAQQFPDLHSELNLSSLELGDSALYFCASSVGLAGAEEQYFGPGTRLTVT.

This clonotype was seen more than once but under ten times. The chain has TRBV9 and TRBJ2-1, with TRBD2 matching over 7 bases. The CDR3 is made up of 15 amino acids. Germline V gives CDR1 SGDLS, CDR2 YYNGEE. V dropped 4 bases and J dropped 1; count of bases not matched to a gene: 5. CDR3 in amino acids: CASSRTSGSYNEQFF. DNA of the CDR3: TGTGCCAGCAGCAGGACTAGTGGTTCCTACAATGAGCAGTTCTTC.

In its sample, this clonotype was seen many times. The genes are TRBV20-1 and TRBJ2-7; maybe TRBD2 (5 bases). V dropped 6 bases and J dropped 0 bases, with 12 bases sitting between them. From germline, CDR1 is DFQATT and CDR2 SNEGSKA (reference sequence). CDR3 length equals 13 residues. The CDR3 DNA is TGCAGTGCAAATAGCGCGTCCTCCTACGAGCAGTACTTC. This codes for CSANSASSYEQYF.